What follows are 9 T cell receptor beta chains derived from one specimen sequenced in a study of human T cells and chemical hapten exposure. MiXCR, applied by TCRdb to the RACE reads, yields one record per CDR3 protein. The repertoire holds about 340,000 distinct CDR3 sequences, with around 7% as singletons. The time point denotes: patch test 1, 2 weeks after DPC sensitization. As to treatment: therapeutic diphenylcyclopropenone sensitization with weekly scalp DPC. The material sequenced was whole blood, taken in connection with sensitization to the hapten diphenylcyclopropenone (DPC). The receptors were sampled from a woman under 30 with alopecia areata. Some clones in this sample may be carry-over from other donors' samples.

This clonotype was recorded a few times. V is TRBV4-1 and J is TRBJ1-5, with 9 bases matching TRBD1. The junction had 12 bases not matched to a gene; V was cut back by 3 bases and J by 0 bases. The germline V gene has CDR1 MGHRA and CDR2 YSYEKL. The CDR3 consists of 19 residues. The CDR3, as DNA: TGCGCCAGCAGCCAGGTTCCGGGACAGGGCAGAAGTAGCAATCAGCCCCAGCATTTT. It codes for CASSQVPGQGRSSNQPQHF.

This clonotype was seen many times. The DNA for the CDR3 is TGCGCCAGCAGCGAGACAGGGGTCGGAAACACCATATATTTT. This translates into CASSETGVGNTIYF. The rearrangement joins TRBV4-3 to TRBJ1-3; 8 bases are shared with TRBD1. J gave up 4 bases and V 5 bases, and 4 bases lay outside the gene matches. Germline V gene lookup returns CDR1 LGHNA and CDR2 YSLEER. The CDR3 runs to 14 residues.

This clonotype was recorded a few times. The chain links TRBV12-3 or TRBV12-4 to TRBJ1-2, with D maybe TRBD1 (5 bases). The V gene lost 3 bases and the J gene lost 1 base, with 9 bases spanning the gap. This CDR3 spans 14 amino acids. CDR3 sequence reads: CASSFDSYNYGYTF. The CDR3 DNA reads as TGTGCCAGCAGTTTCGACAGTTATAACTATGGCTACACCTTC.

This clonotype showed up just a few times. J is TRBJ2-3 and V is TRBV5-1; no clear D. This CDR3 spans 16 amino acids. V lost 0 bases, J lost 0 bases, and 11 bases lay in between. Germline V gives CDR1 SGHRS, CDR2 YFSETQ. The CDR3 sequence is CASSLVTEYSTDTQYF. The DNA of the CDR3 is TGCGCCAGCAGCTTGGTCACCGAGTATAGCACAGATACGCAGTATTTT.

The gene calls are TRBV7-9 and TRBJ2-3; D may match TRBD1 or TRBD2 (6 bases each). The CDR3 covers 14 residues. V shed 4 bases and J shed 4 bases, with 12 bases lying between them. Germline V CDR1 and CDR2: SEHNR, FQNEAQ (reference sequence). DNA of the CDR3: TGTGCCAGCAGCTCCCCCGGGGGCGCAGATACGCAGTATTTT. Translation: CASSSPGGADTQYF. Supplemented by reference TRBV7-9 and TRBJ2-3, the full variable domain reads DTGVSQNPRHKITKRGQNVTFRCDPISEHNRLYWYRQTLGQGPEFLTYFQNEAQLEKSRLLSDRFSAERPKGSFSTLEIQRTEQGDSAMYLCASSSPGGADTQYFGPGTRLTVL.

The CDR3 bases are TGTGCCAGCAGTGTATTGGGTAGCAGCACAGATACGCAGTATTTT. This gives the protein CASSVLGSSTDTQYF. The chain combines TRBV6-1 with TRBJ2-3; D remains unclear. CDR3 length: 15 residues. Trimming removed 4 bases from V and 0 bases from J, with 11 bases in between. Per the germline V gene, CDR1 is MNHNS and CDR2 is SASEGT.

This clonotype has only a few counts. The rearrangement joins TRBV6-6 to TRBJ2-5; 7 positions agree with TRBD1. Germline V gives CDR1 MNHNY, CDR2 SVGAGI (reference sequence). Trimming removed 4 bases from V and 0 bases from J; junction bases left unmatched: 5. There are 15 residues in the CDR3. CDR3 residues: CASSSPGTDQETQYF. Written as DNA, the CDR3 is TGTGCCAGCAGTTCCCCGGGGACAGACCAAGAGACCCAGTACTTC.

The chain joins TRBV7-6 to TRBJ2-3; D is undetermined. The CDR3 loop spans 13 amino acids. V was pared by 3 bases and J by 6 bases, with 10 bases between. Germline values: CDR1 SGHVS, CDR2 FNYEAQ. This CDR3 is CASSLAFWDTQYF. CDR3 DNA: TGTGCCAGCAGCTTGGCGTTCTGGGATACGCAGTATTTT.

In this sample, this clonotype turned up a few times. The rearrangement joins TRBV4-3 to TRBJ2-3; weak D call: TRBD1 (5 bases). V was pared by 0 bases and J by 0 bases, with 10 bases between. This CDR3 is built from 16 residues. CDR1 is LGHNA and CDR2 is YSLEER in the germline V gene. CDR3 nucleotide sequence: TGCGCCAGCAGCCAAGAAACGGCAGGGAGCACAGATACGCAGTATTTT. Amino acid sequence: CASSQETAGSTDTQYF.